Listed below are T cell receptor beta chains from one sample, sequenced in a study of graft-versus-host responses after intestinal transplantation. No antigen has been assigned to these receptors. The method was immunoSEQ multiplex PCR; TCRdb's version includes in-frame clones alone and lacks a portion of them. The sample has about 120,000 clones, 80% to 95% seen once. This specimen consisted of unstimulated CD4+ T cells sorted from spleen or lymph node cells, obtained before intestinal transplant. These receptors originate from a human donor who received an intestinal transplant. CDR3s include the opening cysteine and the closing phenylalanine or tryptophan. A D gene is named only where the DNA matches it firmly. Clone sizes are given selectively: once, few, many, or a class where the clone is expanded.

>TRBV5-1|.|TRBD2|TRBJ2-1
CASSRSGTSGNEQFF
TGCGCCAGCAGCCGGTCCGGGACTAGCGGCAATGAGCAGTTCTTC
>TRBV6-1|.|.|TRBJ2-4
CASSATVGLNIQYF
TGTGCCAGCAGTGCGACAGTGGGTCTGAACATTCAGTACTTC
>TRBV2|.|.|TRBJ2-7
CASRHGVVDSYEQYF
TGTGCCAGCCGTCACGGGGTGGTTGACTCCTACGAGCAGTACTTC
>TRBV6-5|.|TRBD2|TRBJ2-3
CASSYASGRTDTQYF
TGTGCCAGCAGTTATGCTAGCGGGAGAACAGATACGCAGTATTTT
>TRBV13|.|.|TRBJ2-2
CASSLWDNTGELFF
TGTGCCAGCAGCTTATGGGACAACACCGGGGAGCTGTTTTTT
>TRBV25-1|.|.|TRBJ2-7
CASSERVSSYEQYF
TGTGCCAGCAGTGAACGGGTCTCGTCCTACGAGCAGTACTTC
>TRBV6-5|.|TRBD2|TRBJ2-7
CATRWREGYEQYF
TGTGCCACCAGATGGCGGGAGGGGTACGAGCAGTACTTC
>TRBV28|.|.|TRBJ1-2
CASITFRSGLGLGGYTF
TGTGCCAGCATCACCTTCCGTTCTGGACTCGGCTTGGGGGGCTACACCTTC
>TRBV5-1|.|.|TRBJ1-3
CASSLPTGNGNTIYF
TGCGCCAGCAGCCTCCCCACAGGGAACGGAAACACCATATATTTT
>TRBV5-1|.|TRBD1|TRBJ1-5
CASSLMGQVNQPQHF
TGCGCCAGCAGCTTGATGGGACAGGTTAATCAGCCCCAGCATTTT
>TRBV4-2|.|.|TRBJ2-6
CASSPSSAGANVLTF
TGTGCCAGCAGCCCTTCCTCGGCTGGGGCCAACGTCCTGACTTTC
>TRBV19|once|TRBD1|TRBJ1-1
CASSTYRGTEAFF
TGTGCCAGTAGTACCTACAGGGGGACTGAAGCTTTCTTT
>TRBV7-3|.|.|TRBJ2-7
CASSAGPDRTYEQYF
TGTGCCAGCAGCGCCGGCCCGGACAGAACCTACGAGCAGTACTTC
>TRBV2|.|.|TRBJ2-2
CASRVGNTGELFF
TGTGCCAGCAGAGTCGGGAACACCGGGGAGCTGTTTTTT
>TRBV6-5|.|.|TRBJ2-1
CASRDPSSYNEQFF
TGTGCCAGCCGCGACCCGTCTTCCTACAATGAGCAGTTCTTC